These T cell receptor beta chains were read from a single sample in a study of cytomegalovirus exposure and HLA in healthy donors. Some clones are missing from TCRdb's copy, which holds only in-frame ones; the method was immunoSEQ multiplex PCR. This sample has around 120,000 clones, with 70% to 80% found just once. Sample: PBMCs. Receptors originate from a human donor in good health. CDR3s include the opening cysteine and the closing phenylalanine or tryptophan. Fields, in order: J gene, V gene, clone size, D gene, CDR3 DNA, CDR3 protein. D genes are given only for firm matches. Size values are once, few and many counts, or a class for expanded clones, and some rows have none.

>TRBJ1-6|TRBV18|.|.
TGTGCCAGCTCACCAGCAGAGGTTTTCGCACCCCTCCACTTT
CASSPAEVFAPLHF
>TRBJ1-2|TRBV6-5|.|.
TGTGCCAGCCGGTCCCTCCGTACGGTCTATGGCTACACCTTC
CASRSLRTVYGYTF
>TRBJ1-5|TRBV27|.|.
TGTGCCAGCAGTTTATCTCGGGGGGCAGGCAATCAGCCCCAGCATTTT
CASSLSRGAGNQPQHF
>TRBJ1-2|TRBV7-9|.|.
TGTGCCAGCAGCTTATCAGGGTACTATGGCTACACCTTC
CASSLSGYYGYTF
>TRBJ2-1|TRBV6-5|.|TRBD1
TGTGCCAGCAGTTACTCCCTGACAGGGGGCCGGGATGAGCAGTTCTTC
CASSYSLTGGRDEQFF
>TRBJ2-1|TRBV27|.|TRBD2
TGTGCCAGCAGTTTCCCCGGGTTAGGGCGGGGGGCCGACAATGAGCAGTTCTTC
CASSFPGLGRGADNEQFF
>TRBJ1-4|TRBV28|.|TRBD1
TGTGCCAGCAGTTTTTCGACAGGGGGTAATGAAAAACTGTTTTTT
CASSFSTGGNEKLFF
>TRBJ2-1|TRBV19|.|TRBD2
TGTGCCAGTAGCCCGGGGGCTAGCGGGAGGGGACGCTCCTACAATGAGCAGTTCTTC
CASSPGASGRGRSYNEQFF
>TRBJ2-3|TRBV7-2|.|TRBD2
TGTGCCAGCAGCTTACTAGCGGGAGCCTCCACAGATACGCAGTATTTT
CASSLLAGASTDTQYF
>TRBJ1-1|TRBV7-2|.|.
TGTGCCAGCAGCCTCCGCGCAGGTCCGAACACTGAAGCTTTCTTT
CASSLRAGPNTEAFF
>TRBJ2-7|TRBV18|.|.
TGTGCCAGCTCAGCCCCCGGGACTTCCTACGAGCAGTACTTC
CASSAPGTSYEQYF
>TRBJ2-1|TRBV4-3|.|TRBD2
TGCGCCAGCAGCCCCTGGTTGACTAGCGGGGGGGAGCAGTTCTTC
CASSPWLTSGGEQFF
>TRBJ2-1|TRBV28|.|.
TGTGCCAGCAGTTTCGGGAGTACTTACAATGAGCAGTTCTTC
CASSFGSTYNEQFF
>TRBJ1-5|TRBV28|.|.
TGTGCCAGCAGCCCCAGCCGGGGAGGCCATCAGCCCCAGCATTTT
CASSPSRGGHQPQHF
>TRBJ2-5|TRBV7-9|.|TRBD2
TGTGCCAGCAGCTTAGAGGGGCAGAGCGGGGGGAAAGAGACCCAGTACTTC
CASSLEGQSGGKETQYF
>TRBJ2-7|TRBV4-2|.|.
TGTGCCAGCAGCCAAGTCCGTGGGGCGGACTACGAGCAGTACTTC
CASSQVRGADYEQYF
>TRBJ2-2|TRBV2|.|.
TGTGCCAGCAGTGGCCCCCGACAGGGACTGAACACCGGGGAGCTGTTTTTT
CASSGPRQGLNTGELFF
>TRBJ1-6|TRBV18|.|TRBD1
TGTGCCAGCTCACCTGAAACAGGGGTCTACTCACCCCTCCACTTT
CASSPETGVYSPLHF
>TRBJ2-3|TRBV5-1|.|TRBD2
TGCGCCAGCACCCGACTAGCGGGGGCCGGAGATACGCAGTATTTT
CASTRLAGAGDTQYF
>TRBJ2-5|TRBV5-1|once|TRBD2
TGCGCCAGCAGCTTGGGGCTAGCGGGGCGGGAGACCCAGTACTTC
CASSLGLAGRETQYF
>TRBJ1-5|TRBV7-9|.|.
TGTGCCAGCAGCCGGGAATTTGATCAGCCCCAGCATTTT
CASSREFDQPQHF
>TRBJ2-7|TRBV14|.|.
TGTGCCAGCAGCCAAGTACTAGGCTACGAGCAGTACTTC
CASSQVLGYEQYF
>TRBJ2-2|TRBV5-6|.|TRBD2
TGTGCCAGCAGCTCGGGACTAGCGCACACCGGGGAGCTGTTTTTT
CASSSGLAHTGELFF
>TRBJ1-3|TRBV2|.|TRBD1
TGTGCCAGCGTGCGTAACAGGGGCTCTGGAAACACCATATATTTT
CASVRNRGSGNTIYF
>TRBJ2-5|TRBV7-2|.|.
TGTGCCAGCAGCTTAGGCGTCGTCGGCCTAGCCAGGGAGACCCAGTACTTC
CASSLGVVGLARETQYF
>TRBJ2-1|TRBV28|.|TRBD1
TGTGCCAGCAGCACCTGGGGACAGGGGGCGCTGGTTGAGCAGTTCTTC
CASSTWGQGALVEQFF
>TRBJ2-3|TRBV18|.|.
TGTGCCAGCTCACCATCTGGGGGGTCCGATACGCAGTATTTT
CASSPSGGSDTQYF
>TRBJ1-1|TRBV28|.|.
TGTGCCAGCAGTTTAGGGAGCGTCTGGAGAATAATGAACACTGAAGCTTTCTTT
CASSLGSVWRIMNTEAFF
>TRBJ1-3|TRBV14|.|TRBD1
TGTGCCAGTAAGAGAAGTGGGACAGCTGGAAACACCATATATTTT
CASKRSGTAGNTIYF
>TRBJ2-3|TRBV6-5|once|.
TGTGCCAGCAGTTACTCGAACCTACCTAGCACAGATACGCAGTATTTT
CASSYSNLPSTDTQYF
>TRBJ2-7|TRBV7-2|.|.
TGTGCCAGCAGCCAATCAAAGGGGGGGGCCCAATCGTACGAGCAGTACTTC
CASSQSKGGAQSYEQYF
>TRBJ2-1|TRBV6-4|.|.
TGTGCCAGCAGTTTAGCGAACGACCACAATGAGCAGTTCTTC
CASSLANDHNEQFF